The rows below give T cell receptor beta chains drawn from one sample of a study of blood T cell repertoires in COVID-19. Method: immunoSEQ multiplex PCR; TCRdb's copy keeps in-frame clones and lacks some. The repertoire consists of roughly 45,000 clones, with over 90% occurring once and the leading ten covering approximately 1%. Sequencing input: peripheral blood. The receptors originated from a man aged 60-69 years with COVID-19, enrolled during active disease. Both conserved end residues are part of each CDR3. The order of the fields is D gene, J gene, V gene, clone size, CDR3 protein, CDR3 DNA. D genes are given only for firm matches. Only part of the rows carry a size: once, few, many, or a class if the clone is expanded.

TRBD2 TRBJ2-3 TRBV4-1 NA CASSQDPPSTSGGAHTQYF TGCGCCAGCAGCCAAGATCCTCCTTCGACTAGCGGGGGGGCACATACGCAGTATTTT
NA TRBJ2-7 TRBV5-6 NA CASSLPGNLGYEQYF TGTGCCAGCAGCTTACCCGGGAATTTAGGCTACGAGCAGTACTTC
NA TRBJ1-2 TRBV4-2 NA CASSQEGGRITTGYTF TGTGCCAGCAGCCAAGAAGGGGGACGGATTACCACTGGCTACACCTTC
NA TRBJ2-7 TRBV27 NA CASSVPGYEQYF TGTGCCAGCAGTGTACCAGGGTACGAGCAGTACTTC
TRBD2 TRBJ2-1 TRBV28 NA CASSIAGGRYNEQFF TGTGCCAGCAGTATAGCGGGAGGGCGTTACAATGAGCAGTTCTTC
NA TRBJ2-3 TRBV20-1 NA CSASAGNKDTQYF TGCAGTGCTAGTGCGGGTAACAAAGATACGCAGTATTTT
NA TRBJ1-3 TRBV7-3 once CASSLYTGNTIYF TGTGCCAGCAGCTTATACACTGGAAACACCATATATTTT
NA TRBJ2-1 TRBV28 once CASSRGAGYNEQFF TGTGCCAGCTCCAGGGGGGCCGGGTACAATGAGCAGTTCTTC
NA TRBJ2-7 TRBV19 NA CASSAGRGYEQYF TGTGCCAGTAGTGCCGGCAGGGGCTACGAGCAGTACTTC
TRBD1 TRBJ2-7 TRBV18 NA CASSLGTGTSEQYF TGTGCCAGCTCACTCGGGACAGGGACCAGCGAGCAGTACTTC
TRBD1 TRBJ2-4 TRBV18 NA CASSPRTGKNIQYF TGTGCCAGCTCACCGCGGACAGGGAAAAACATTCAGTACTTC
TRBD2 TRBJ2-3 TRBV28 NA CASRLSASGPTDTQYF TGTGCCAGCCGTCTTTCAGCTAGCGGTCCCACAGATACGCAGTATTTT
NA TRBJ1-1 TRBV19 NA CASSIEGGPGTEAFF TGTGCCAGTAGTATAGAGGGGGGGCCGGGGACTGAAGCTTTCTTT
TRBD1 TRBJ1-2 TRBV27 NA CASSLDRGGYGYTF TGTGCCAGCAGTTTAGACAGGGGAGGCTATGGCTACACCTTC
TRBD1 TRBJ1-1 TRBV7-2 NA CASSLLSQGRMNTEAFF TGTGCCAGCAGCTTACTCTCACAGGGGAGAATGAACACTGAAGCTTTCTTT
NA TRBJ2-3 TRBV11-2 NA CASSLGPSGSTDTQYF TGTGCCAGCAGCTTAGGACCCAGCGGGAGCACAGATACGCAGTATTTT
NA TRBJ2-3 TRBV5-4 once CASSSSGAGDTQYF TGTGCCAGCAGCTCATCGGGAGCCGGAGATACGCAGTATTTT
TRBD1 TRBJ2-7 TRBV5-6 NA CASSLGVRDRDNF TGTGCCAGCAGCTTGGGTGTTCGAGACAGGGACAACTTC
NA TRBJ2-7 TRBV3-1/TRBV3-2 NA CASSRSEGSYEQYF TGTGCCAGCAGCCGAAGCGAAGGCTCCTACGAGCAGTACTTC
NA TRBJ2-1 TRBV7-4 NA CASKPRPRDRGAEGDNEQFF TGTGCCAGCAAACCCCGCCCTCGGGACCGAGGGGCGGAGGGAGACAATGAGCAGTTCTTC
TRBD2 TRBJ2-2 TRBV4-1 NA CASSQQEGSGRGNTGELFF TGCGCCAGCAGCCAACAAGAAGGTAGCGGGAGAGGTAACACCGGGGAGCTGTTTTTT
TRBD2 TRBJ2-1 TRBV7-9 NA CASSSLNNDLAGVNNEQFF TGTGCCAGCAGCTCTCTTAACAACGACCTAGCGGGAGTAAACAATGAGCAGTTCTTC
NA TRBJ1-1 TRBV6-5 NA CASSRWDTLNTEAFF TGTGCCAGCAGCCGCTGGGACACCTTGAACACTGAAGCTTTCTTT
NA TRBJ1-6 TRBV30 NA CAWSRQGISPLHF TGTGCCTGGAGTCGGCAGGGGATTTCACCCCTCCACTTT
TRBD1 TRBJ1-3 TRBV4-1 NA CASSRGQAYSGNTIYF TGCGCCAGCAGCCGGGGACAGGCGTACTCTGGAAACACCATATATTTT
NA TRBJ1-1 TRBV25-1 NA CASSGAYTEAFF TGTGCCAGCAGTGGGGCCTACACTGAAGCTTTCTTT
TRBD2 TRBJ2-3 TRBV11-2 NA CASSPTGGRGNTQYF TGTGCCAGCAGCCCCACGGGGGGGCGAGGTAATACGCAGTATTTT
TRBD1 TRBJ1-2 TRBV7-9 NA CASSPRQGPNYGYTF TGTGCCAGCAGCCCCCGACAGGGTCCTAACTATGGCTACACCTTC
TRBD1 TRBJ1-6 TRBV28 NA CASSLPTGGPNSPLHF TGTGCCAGCAGTTTGCCTACAGGGGGCCCTAATTCACCCCTCCACTTT
TRBD1 TRBJ2-7 TRBV6-5 NA CASSKQGAKDEQYF TGTGCCAGCAGTAAACAGGGGGCGAAAGACGAGCAGTACTTC
TRBD1 TRBJ1-2 TRBV19 NA CASRQGASHGYTF TGTGCCAGTAGGCAGGGGGCGAGTCATGGCTACACCTTC
NA TRBJ1-3 TRBV12-3/TRBV12-4 once CASSAYNTIYF TGTGCCAGCAGTGCCTATAACACCATATATTTT
TRBD2 TRBJ2-1 TRBV15 NA CATSRELATYNEQFF TGTGCCACCAGCAGAGAACTAGCGACCTACAATGAGCAGTTCTTC
NA TRBJ1-1 TRBV21-1 NA CATRIGRENTEAFF TGTGCCACCCGAATAGGGAGGGAGAACACTGAAGCTTTCTTT
NA TRBJ2-2 TRBV9 NA CASSTTPGVNTGELFF TGTGCCAGCAGCACCACCCCGGGGGTTAACACCGGGGAGCTGTTTTTT
TRBD1 TRBJ1-5 TRBV3-1/TRBV3-2 once CASSQVQGISNQPQHF TGTGCCAGCAGCCAAGTACAGGGGATTAGCAATCAGCCCCAGCATTTT